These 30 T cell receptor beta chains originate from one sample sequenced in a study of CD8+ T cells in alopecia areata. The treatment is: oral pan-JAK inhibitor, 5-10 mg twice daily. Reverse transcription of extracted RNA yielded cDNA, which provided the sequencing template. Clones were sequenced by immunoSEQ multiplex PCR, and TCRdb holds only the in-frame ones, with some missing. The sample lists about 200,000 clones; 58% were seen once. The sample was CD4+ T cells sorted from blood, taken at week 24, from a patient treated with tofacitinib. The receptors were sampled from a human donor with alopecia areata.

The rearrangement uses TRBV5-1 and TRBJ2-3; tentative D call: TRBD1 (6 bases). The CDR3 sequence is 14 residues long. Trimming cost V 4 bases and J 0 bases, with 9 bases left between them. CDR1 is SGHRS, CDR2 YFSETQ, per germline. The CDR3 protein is CASSGQISTDTQYF. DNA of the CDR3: TGCGCCAGCAGCGGACAGATTAGCACAGATACGCAGTATTTT. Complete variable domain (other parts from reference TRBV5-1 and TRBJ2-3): KAGVTQTPRYLIKTRGQQVTLSCSPISGHRSVSWYQQTPGQGLQFLFEYFSETQRNKGNFPGRFSGRQFSNSRSEMNVSTLELGDSALYLCASSGQISTDTQYFGPGTRLTVL.

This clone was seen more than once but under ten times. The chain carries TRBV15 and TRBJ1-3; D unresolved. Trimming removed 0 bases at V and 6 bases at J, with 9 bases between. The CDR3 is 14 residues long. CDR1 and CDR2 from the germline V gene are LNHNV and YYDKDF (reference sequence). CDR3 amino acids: CATSRDRTKNTIYF. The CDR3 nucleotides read TGTGCCACCAGCAGAGACCGAACAAAAAACACCATATATTTT.

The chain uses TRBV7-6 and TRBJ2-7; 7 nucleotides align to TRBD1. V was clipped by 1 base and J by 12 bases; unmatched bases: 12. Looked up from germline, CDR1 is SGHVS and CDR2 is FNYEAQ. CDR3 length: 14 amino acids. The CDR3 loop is CASSLVIGQVDRYF. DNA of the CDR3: TGTGCCAGCAGCTTAGTTATCGGACAGGTCGATCGGTACTTC.

The CDR3 region is CASSLEQYGEQFF. CDR3 in DNA: TGTGCCAGCAGCTTAGAGCAGTATGGTGAGCAGTTCTTC. The chain couples TRBV11-2 to TRBJ2-1, with D uncertain. The CDR3 covers 13 residues. The germline gives CDR1 SGHAT, CDR2 FQNNGV. The V and J ends lost 0 bases and 9 bases respectively, with 9 bases between them. The full variable domain, in which reference TRBV11-2 and TRBJ2-1 provide the parts outside the CDR3, is EAGVAQSPRYKIIEKRQSVAFWCNPISGHATLYWYQQILGQGPKLLIQFQNNGVVDDSQLPKDRFSAERLKGVDSTLKIQPAKLEDSAVYLCASSLEQYGEQFFGPGTRLTVL.

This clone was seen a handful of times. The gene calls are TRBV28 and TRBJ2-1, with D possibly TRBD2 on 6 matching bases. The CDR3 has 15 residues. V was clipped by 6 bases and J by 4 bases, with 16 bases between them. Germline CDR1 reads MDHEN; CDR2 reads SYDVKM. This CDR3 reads CASSPGTGAYNEQFF. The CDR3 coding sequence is TGTGCCAGCAGCCCGGGGACTGGCGCTTACAATGAGCAGTTCTTC.

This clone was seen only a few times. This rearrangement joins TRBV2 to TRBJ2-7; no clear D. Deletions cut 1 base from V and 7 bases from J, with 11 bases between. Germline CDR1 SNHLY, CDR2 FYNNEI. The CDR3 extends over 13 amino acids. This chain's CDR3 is CASSEGRNLEQYF. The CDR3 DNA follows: TGTGCCAGCAGTGAAGGTCGGAACCTGGAGCAGTACTTC. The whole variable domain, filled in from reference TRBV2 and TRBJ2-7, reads EPEVTQTPSHQVTQMGQEVILRCVPISNHLYFYWYRQILGQKVEFLVSFYNNEISEKSEIFDDQFSVERPDGSNFTLKIRSTKLEDSAMYFCASSEGRNLEQYFGPGTRLTVT.

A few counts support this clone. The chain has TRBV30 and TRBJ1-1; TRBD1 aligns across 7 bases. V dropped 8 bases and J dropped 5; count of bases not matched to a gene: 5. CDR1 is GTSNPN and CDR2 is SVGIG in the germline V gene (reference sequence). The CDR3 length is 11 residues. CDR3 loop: CAANRGTEAFF. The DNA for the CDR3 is TGTGCCGCGAACAGGGGAACTGAAGCTTTCTTT.

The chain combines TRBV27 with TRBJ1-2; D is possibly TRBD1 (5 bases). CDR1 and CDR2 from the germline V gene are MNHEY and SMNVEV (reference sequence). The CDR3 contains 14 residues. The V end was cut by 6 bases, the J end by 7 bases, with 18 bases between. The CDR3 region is CASRTAGPVGGYTF. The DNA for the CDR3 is TGTGCCAGCAGGACCGCAGGGCCGGTTGGTGGCTACACCTTC.

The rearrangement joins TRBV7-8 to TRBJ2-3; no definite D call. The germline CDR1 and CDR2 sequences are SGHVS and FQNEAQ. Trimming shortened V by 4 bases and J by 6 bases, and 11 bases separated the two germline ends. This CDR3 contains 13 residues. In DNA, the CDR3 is TGTGCCAGCAGCTCCAGAACGGAGGATACGCAGTATTTT. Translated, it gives CASSSRTEDTQYF.

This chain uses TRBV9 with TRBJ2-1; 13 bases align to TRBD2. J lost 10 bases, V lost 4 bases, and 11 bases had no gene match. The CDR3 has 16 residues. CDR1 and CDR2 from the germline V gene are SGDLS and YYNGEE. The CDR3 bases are TGTGCCAGCAGCCCCAAAGGACTAGCGGGGGTTTACGAGCAGTTCTTC. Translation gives CASSPKGLAGVYEQFF. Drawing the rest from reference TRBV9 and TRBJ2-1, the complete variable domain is DSGVTQTPKHLITATGQRVTLRCSPRSGDLSVYWYQQSLDQGLQFLIQYYNGEERAKGNILERFSAQQFPDLHSELNLSSLELGDSALYFCASSPKGLAGVYEQFFGPGTRLTVL.

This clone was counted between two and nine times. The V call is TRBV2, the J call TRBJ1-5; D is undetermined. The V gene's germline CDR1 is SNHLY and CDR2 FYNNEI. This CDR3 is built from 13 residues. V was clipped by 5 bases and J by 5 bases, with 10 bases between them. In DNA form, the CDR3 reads TGTGCCAGCAGTCAAGGGCTCTATCAGCCCCAGCATTTT. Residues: CASSQGLYQPQHF.

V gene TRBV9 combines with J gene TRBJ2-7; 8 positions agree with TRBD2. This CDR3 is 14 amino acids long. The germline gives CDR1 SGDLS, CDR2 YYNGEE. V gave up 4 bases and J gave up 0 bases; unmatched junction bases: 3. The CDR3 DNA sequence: TGTGCCAGCAGCCAAAGCGGGAGCTCCTACGAGCAGTACTTC. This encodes CASSQSGSSYEQYF.

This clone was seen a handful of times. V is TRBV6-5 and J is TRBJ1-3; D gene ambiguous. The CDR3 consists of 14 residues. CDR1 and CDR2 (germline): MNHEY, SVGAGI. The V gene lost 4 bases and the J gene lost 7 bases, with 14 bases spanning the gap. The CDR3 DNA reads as TGTGCCAGCAGTTCCAGCCGGACGGGCAACACCATATATTTT. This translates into CASSSSRTGNTIYF.

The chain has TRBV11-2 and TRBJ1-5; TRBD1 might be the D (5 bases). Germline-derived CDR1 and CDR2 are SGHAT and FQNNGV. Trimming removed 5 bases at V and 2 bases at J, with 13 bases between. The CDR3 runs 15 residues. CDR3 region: CASSPGQGGNQPQHF. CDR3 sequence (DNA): TGTGCCAGCAGCCCCGGGCAGGGCGGCAATCAGCCCCAGCATTTT.

CDR3 DNA sequence: TGCGCCAGCAGCCAAGAGGACAGGCTGAACACTGAAGCTTTCTTT. Amino acids: CASSQEDRLNTEAFF. This rearrangement joins TRBV4-1 to TRBJ1-1, with 7 bases fitting TRBD1. V lost 0 bases and J lost 0; bases outside the gene matches: 1. CDR3 length: 15 residues. CDR1 and CDR2 (germline): MGHRA, YSYEKL.

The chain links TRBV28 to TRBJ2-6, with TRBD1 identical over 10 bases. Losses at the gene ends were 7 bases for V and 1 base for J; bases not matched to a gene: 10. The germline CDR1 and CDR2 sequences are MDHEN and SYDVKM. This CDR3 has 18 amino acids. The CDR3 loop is CASTPGQGKRSGANVLTF. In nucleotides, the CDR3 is TGTGCCAGCACCCCGGGACAGGGGAAGCGGTCTGGGGCCAACGTCCTGACTTTC.

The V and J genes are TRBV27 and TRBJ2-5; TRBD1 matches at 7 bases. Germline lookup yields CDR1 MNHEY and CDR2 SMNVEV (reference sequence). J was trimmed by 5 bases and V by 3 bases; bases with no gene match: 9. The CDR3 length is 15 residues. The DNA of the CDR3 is TGTGCCAGCAGTTTTCAGAGGGGGCGCGAGGAGACCCAGTACTTC. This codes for CASSFQRGREETQYF.

The CDR3 spells CASSPITGTGQETQYF. CDR3 in DNA: TGTGCCAGCAGCCCAATAACCGGGACAGGGCAAGAGACCCAGTACTTC. The chain carries TRBV5-4 and TRBJ2-5; 9 bases fit TRBD1. Unmatched junction bases numbered 9, after V lost 4 bases and J lost 2 bases. The length of the CDR3 is 16 residues. Germline V gene lookup returns CDR1 SGHNT and CDR2 YYREEE (reference sequence).

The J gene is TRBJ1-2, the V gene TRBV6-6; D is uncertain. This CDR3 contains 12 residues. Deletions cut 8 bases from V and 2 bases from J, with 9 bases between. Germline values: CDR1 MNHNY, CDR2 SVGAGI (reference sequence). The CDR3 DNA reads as TGTGCCAGCGGGAGCGTGAACTATGGCTACACCTTC. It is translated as CASGSVNYGYTF.

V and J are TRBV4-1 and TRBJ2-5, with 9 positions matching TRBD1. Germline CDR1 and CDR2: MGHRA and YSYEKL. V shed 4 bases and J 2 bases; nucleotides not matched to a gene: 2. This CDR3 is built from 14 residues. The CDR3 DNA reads TGCGCCAGCAGCCGGACAGGGGCGCAAGAGACCCAGTACTTC. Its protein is CASSRTGAQETQYF.

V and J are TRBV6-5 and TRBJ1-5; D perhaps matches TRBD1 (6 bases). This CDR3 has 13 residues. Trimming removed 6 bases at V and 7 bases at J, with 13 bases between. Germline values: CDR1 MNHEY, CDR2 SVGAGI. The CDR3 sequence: CASRRGVHQPQHF. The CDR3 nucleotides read TGTGCCAGCAGAAGGGGGGTCCACCAGCCCCAGCATTTT.

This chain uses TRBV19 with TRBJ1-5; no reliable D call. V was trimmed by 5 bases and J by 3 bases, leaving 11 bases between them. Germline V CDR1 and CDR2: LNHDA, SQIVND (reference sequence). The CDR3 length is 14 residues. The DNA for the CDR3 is TGTGCCAGTAGTGCGGCAGCCATCAATCAGCCCCAGCATTTT. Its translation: CASSAAAINQPQHF.

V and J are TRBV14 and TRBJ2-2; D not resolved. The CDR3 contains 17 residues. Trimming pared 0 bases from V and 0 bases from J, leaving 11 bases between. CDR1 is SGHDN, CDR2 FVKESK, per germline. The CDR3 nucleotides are TGTGCCAGCAGCCAAGATCTGGCAGGATCGAACACCGGGGAGCTGTTTTTT. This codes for CASSQDLAGSNTGELFF.

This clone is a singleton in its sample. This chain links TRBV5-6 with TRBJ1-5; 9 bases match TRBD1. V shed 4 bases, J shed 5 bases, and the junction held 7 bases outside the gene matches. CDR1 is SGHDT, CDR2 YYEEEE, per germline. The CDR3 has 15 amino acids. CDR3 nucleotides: TGTGCCAGCAGCAAGGGACAGGGATTCCATCAGCCCCAGCATTTT. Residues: CASSKGQGFHQPQHF.

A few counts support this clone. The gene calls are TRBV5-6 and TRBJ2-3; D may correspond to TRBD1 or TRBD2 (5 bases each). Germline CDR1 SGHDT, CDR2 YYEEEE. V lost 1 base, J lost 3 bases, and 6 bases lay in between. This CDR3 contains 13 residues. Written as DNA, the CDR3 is TGTGCCAGCAGCTTGTGGGGGACAGATACGCAGTATTTT. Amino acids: CASSLWGTDTQYF.

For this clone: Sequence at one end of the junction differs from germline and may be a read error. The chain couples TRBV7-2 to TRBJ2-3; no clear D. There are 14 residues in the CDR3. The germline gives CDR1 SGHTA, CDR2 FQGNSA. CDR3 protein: CASSQTIRGDTQYF. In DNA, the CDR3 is TGCGCCAGCAGCCAAACCATACGTGGGGATACGCAGTATTTT.

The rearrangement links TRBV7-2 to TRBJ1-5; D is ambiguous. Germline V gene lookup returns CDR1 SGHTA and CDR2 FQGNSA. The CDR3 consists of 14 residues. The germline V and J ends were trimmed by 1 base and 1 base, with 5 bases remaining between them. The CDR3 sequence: CASSLEESNQPQHF. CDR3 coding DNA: TGTGCCAGCAGCTTAGAAGAAAGCAATCAGCCCCAGCATTTT.

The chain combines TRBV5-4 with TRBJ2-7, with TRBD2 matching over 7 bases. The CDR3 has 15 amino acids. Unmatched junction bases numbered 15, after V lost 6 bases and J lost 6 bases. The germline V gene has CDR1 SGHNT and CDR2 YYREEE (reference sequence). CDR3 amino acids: CASNDNSGRWGEQYF. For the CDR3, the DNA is TGTGCCAGCAACGATAATAGCGGGCGATGGGGCGAGCAGTACTTC.

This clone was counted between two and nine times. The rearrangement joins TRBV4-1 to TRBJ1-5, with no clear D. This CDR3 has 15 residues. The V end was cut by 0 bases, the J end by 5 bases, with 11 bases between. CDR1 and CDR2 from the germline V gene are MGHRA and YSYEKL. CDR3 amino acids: CASSQDAERYQPQHF. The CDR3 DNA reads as TGCGCCAGCAGCCAAGATGCGGAAAGATATCAGCCCCAGCATTTT.

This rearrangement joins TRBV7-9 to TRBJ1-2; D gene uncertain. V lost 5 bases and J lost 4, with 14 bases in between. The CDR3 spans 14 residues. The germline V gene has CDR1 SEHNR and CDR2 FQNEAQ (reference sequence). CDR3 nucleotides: TGTGCCAGCAGCCCATATTTCGGCCCCTATGGCTACACCTTC. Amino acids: CASSPYFGPYGYTF.